This TCR beta chain was identified during a study of T-cell memory formation after mild COVID-19. For the study at large: In these data, TCR clusters were largely donor specific. General observations from the study: Chiefly within CM and EM were the contracting CD4+ clones; CD8+ ones were within EMRA. Contracting clones from day 15 to 85 had balanced CD4/CD8; later expanders favoured CD4+.

5'RACE, which relied on constant-segment primers, yielded TCR alpha and TCR beta cDNA libraries carrying sample barcodes and UMIs. MiXCR was run by TCRdb on the 5' RACE reads, yielding one entry per CDR3 protein. The data contain some 150,000 distinct CDR3 sequences, 15% to 20% of them seen just once; the ten biggest clones take up 2% to 2.5%. The CDR3 runs to 16 residues. The ends lost 4 bases at V and 3 bases at J; junction bases unmatched: 4. Germline V gene lookup returns CDR1 KGHSH and CDR2 LQKENI. The table lists this clonotype with a count of one. What it recognizes is unknown. The sequence came from an adult woman who had mild COVID-19 (a few samples of this study predate the infection). Cell type and time point are not known. What was sequenced was PBMCs or a T cell subset sorted from them (not recorded which). The chain links TRBV18 to TRBJ2-7, with 15 nucleotides matching TRBD2. Here the CDR3 DNA reads TGTGCCAGCTCACTAGGGACTAGCGGGGGGAACTACGAGCAGTACTTC. As protein: CASSLGTSGGNYEQYF.